Below, one T cell receptor beta chain is given with its context. This sample is drawn from a study of blood T cell repertoires in COVID-19. Study summary: Material from acute and convalescent COVID-19 was sourced from the United States, Italy and Spain. Sources were T cells, B-cell-depleted T cells, or PBMCs; the material itself was cDNA or gDNA.

V gave up 1 base and J gave up 6 bases; unmatched junction bases: 9. This CDR3 region has 15 residues. From germline, CDR1 is SQVTM and CDR2 ANQGSEA. Allocation to cohorts depended on clinical history reported by the participants. Authors' data handling: How many nucleated cells were present was estimated from reference gene primer amplification. Here immunoSEQ multiplex PCR was the method, and the copy in TCRdb shows in-frame clones only, minus some. From that table come the V and J calls and clone size; the DNA was used to work out D and trimming. The data show around 180,000 clones, roughly nine tenths seen once.

Specimen: PBMCs or T cells enriched from blood (not recorded which). This TCR derives from a woman in her forties with acute COVID-19. The chain joins TRBV29-1 to TRBJ2-7, with 10 nucleotides matching TRBD1. CDR3 sequence: CSVEGFGTGEREQYF. CDR3 coding DNA: TGCAGCGTTGAAGGTTTCGGGACAGGGGAGCGCGAGCAGTACTTC.